Each of the 32 T cell receptor beta chains below was sequenced from the same sample in a study of blood T cell repertoires in COVID-19. Only in-frame clones appear in the TCRdb table, and some are missing; sequencing was by immunoSEQ multiplex PCR. The sample has some 390,000 clones; 70% to 90% are singletons. The sample was peripheral blood. The receptor set was obtained from a woman aged 55-70 years with COVID-19, enrolled during active disease.

J is TRBJ1-6 and V is TRBV9, with D tentatively TRBD1 (5 bases). CDR1 is SGDLS and CDR2 is YYNGEE in the germline V gene. The V end lost 7 bases, the J end lost 7 bases, and 15 bases lay between the germline ends. The CDR3 has 14 amino acids. The CDR3 is CASSPGGVNSPLHF. Written as DNA, the CDR3 is TGTGCCAGCTCTCCCGGGGGGGTAAATTCACCCCTCCACTTT.

The chain couples TRBV6-5 to TRBJ1-5, with TRBD1 identical over 7 bases. Germline CDR1 is MNHEY and CDR2 is SVGAGI. The CDR3 is 14 amino acids. The V gene end was trimmed by 5 bases and the J gene end by 7 bases; junction bases not matched to a gene: 8. The CDR3 reads CASSPDRAGQPQHF. The CDR3 DNA follows: TGTGCCAGCAGTCCTGACAGGGCTGGGCAGCCCCAGCATTTT.

This clone was counted a few times. The chain carries TRBV19 and TRBJ1-2; TRBD1 agrees at 10 bases. CDR1 is LNHDA and CDR2 is SQIVND in the germline V gene (reference sequence). Unmatched junction bases numbered 6, after V lost 6 bases and J lost 5 bases. The CDR3 is made up of 14 amino acids. This chain's CDR3 is CASRRSGQGYGYTF. Written as DNA, the CDR3 is TGTGCCAGTAGGAGATCGGGACAGGGGTATGGCTACACCTTC. The full variable domain, completed using reference TRBV19 and TRBJ1-2, is DGGITQSPKYLFRKEGQNVTLSCEQNLNHDAMYWYRQDPGQGLRLIYYSQIVNDFQKGDIAEGYSVSREKKESFPLTVTSAQKNPTAFYLCASRRSGQGYGYTFGSGTRLTVV.

In its sample, this clone was seen once. The genes are TRBV27 and TRBJ1-1; tentative D call: TRBD1 (5 bases). The CDR3 totals 14 residues. V was clipped by 1 base and J by 0 bases, with 6 bases between them. The germline CDR1 and CDR2 sequences are MNHEY and SMNVEV (reference sequence). The CDR3: CASSLWGVNTEAFF. In nucleotides, the CDR3 is TGTGCCAGCAGTTTATGGGGGGTGAACACTGAAGCTTTCTTT.

The chain carries TRBV7-9 and TRBJ1-1; possible D gene TRBD1, 6 bases. Trimming took 2 bases from V and 1 from J, leaving 8 bases between them. The CDR3 totals 14 residues. Germline assignment: CDR1 SEHNR and CDR2 FQNEAQ (reference sequence). CDR3 region: CASSLTGRNTEAFF. The DNA for the CDR3 is TGTGCCAGCAGCTTAACAGGGAGGAACACTGAAGCTTTCTTT. Based on the CDR3 plus reference TRBV7-9 and TRBJ1-1, the full variable domain is DTGVSQNPRHKITKRGQNVTFRCDPISEHNRLYWYRQTLGQGPEFLTYFQNEAQLEKSRLLSDRFSAERPKGSFSTLEIQRTEQGDSAMYLCASSLTGRNTEAFFGQGTRLTVV.

The chain joins TRBV28 to TRBJ2-7, with TRBD2 identical over 7 bases. With V trimmed by 5 bases and J by 3 bases, 10 bases remained unmatched. This CDR3 is 15 amino acids long. Germline V lookup: CDR1 MDHEN, CDR2 SYDVKM. The CDR3 sequence: CASSPGTTNFYEQYF. CDR3 DNA sequence: TGTGCCAGCAGTCCCGGGACTACAAATTTCTACGAGCAGTACTTC.

The rearrangement uses TRBV6-2 or TRBV6-3 and TRBJ1-6, with unresolved D. The V end was cut by 2 bases, the J end by 10 bases, with 15 bases between. CDR3 length: 15 amino acids. Per germline, CDR1 MNHEY and CDR2 SVGEGT. For the CDR3, the DNA is TGTGCCAGCAGTTACGGCAGGCCCTTTGAATCACCCCTCCACTTT. Translating gives CASSYGRPFESPLHF.

A single count supports this clone. The CDR3 is CASSFRGNEKLFF. As DNA, the CDR3 is TGTGCCAGCAGCTTCCGAGGGAATGAAAAACTGTTTTTT. The gene calls are TRBV7-8 and TRBJ1-4; D is unresolved. This CDR3 comprises 13 residues. Germline CDR1 and CDR2: SGHVS and FQNEAQ. V was cut by 3 bases and J by 5 bases, with 7 bases left in between.

The genes are TRBV5-4 and TRBJ2-7; 10 nucleotides line up with TRBD2. The trim removed 4 bases at V and 4 bases at J, leaving 8 bases unmatched. Germline CDR1 reads SGHNT; CDR2 reads YYREEE (reference sequence). The CDR3 is 15 amino acids. CDR3 DNA sequence: TGTGCCAGCAGCAAACCCGGGACTAGCGTTTACGAGCAGTACTTC. It is translated as CASSKPGTSVYEQYF. Full variable domain (remainder filled in from reference TRBV5-4 and TRBJ2-7): ETGVTQSPTHLIKTRGQQVTLRCSSQSGHNTVSWYQQALGQGPQFIFQYYREEENGRGNFPPRFSGLQFPNYSSELNVNALELDDSALYLCASSKPGTSVYEQYFGPGTRLTVT.

The chain recombines TRBV28 with TRBJ1-2, with no clear D. Trimming took off 7 bases at V and 4 bases at J, with 16 bases between the two ends. The CDR3 totals 14 residues. Germline CDR1 is MDHEN and CDR2 is SYDVKM. The CDR3 spells CASTPVRDTYGYTF. The CDR3 DNA is TGTGCCAGCACCCCGGTGAGAGACACCTATGGCTACACCTTC.

The table lists this clone with a count of one. V usage is TRBV7-8 and J usage is TRBJ1-1, with D unclear. The CDR3 is 15 residues long. CDR1 SGHVS and CDR2 FQNEAQ come from the germline V gene. Between the trimmed V and J ends, which lost 5 bases and 6 bases, there was a span of 19 bases. CDR3 sequence: CASSISGGRRAEAFF. CDR3 bases: TGTGCCAGCAGCATTAGTGGCGGCCGCCGAGCTGAAGCTTTCTTT. Complete variable domain (other parts from reference TRBV7-8 and TRBJ1-1): GAGVSQSPRYKVAKRGQDVALRCDPISGHVSLFWYQQALGQGPEFLTYFQNEAQLDKSGLPSDRFFAERPEGSVSTLKIQRTQQEDSAVYLCASSISGGRRAEAFFGQGTRLTVV.

The rearrangement links TRBV7-3 to TRBJ2-5; 7 nucleotides align to TRBD2. V dropped 3 bases and J dropped 5; count of bases not matched to a gene: 9. Germline CDR1 SGHTA, CDR2 FQGTGA. CDR3 length equals 15 residues. The CDR3 coding sequence is TGTGCCAGCAGCTTCCTGAGCGGGGAATGGGAGACCCAGTACTTC. This translates into CASSFLSGEWETQYF. The complete variable domain, with remaining parts taken from reference TRBV7-3 and TRBJ2-5, reads GAGVSQTPSNKVTEKGKYVELRCDPISGHTALYWYRQSLGQGPEFLIYFQGTGAADDSGLPNDRFFAVRPEGSVSTLKIQRTERGDSAVYLCASSFLSGEWETQYFGPGTRLLVL.

This chain's CDR3 is CASSGPGQGIDGYTF. The CDR3 DNA reads as TGCGCCAGTTCCGGACCGGGACAGGGTATCGATGGCTACACCTTC. The chain combines TRBV5-1 with TRBJ1-2, with 9 bases fitting TRBD1. Germline assignment: CDR1 SGHRS and CDR2 YFSETQ. The CDR3 contains 15 residues. V trimming: 8 bases; J trimming: 6 bases; junction bases outside the gene matches: 14.

Turning to this clone: Other nucleotide sequences in the sample specify the same CDR3. The chain is built from TRBV28 and TRBJ2-7; 10 nucleotides align to TRBD1. Germline CDR1 MDHEN, CDR2 SYDVKM. The CDR3 runs 14 residues. J was trimmed by 0 bases and V by 6 bases; bases with no gene match: 2. The CDR3 spells CASRGQGSSYEQYF. DNA of the CDR3: TGTGCCAGCAGGGGACAGGGGAGCTCCTACGAGCAGTACTTC.

This rearrangement joins TRBV7-9 to TRBJ2-5; the D gene is possibly TRBD2 (7 bases). Trimming shortened V by 2 bases and J by 5 bases, and 15 bases separated the two germline ends. CDR1 is SEHNR and CDR2 is FQNEAQ in the germline V gene (reference sequence). This CDR3 comprises 15 residues. The DNA for the CDR3 is TGTGCCAGCAGCTTAAGGGGGGCGGGGGAGGAGACCCAGTACTTC. The encoded protein is CASSLRGAGEETQYF.

The chain links TRBV7-3 to TRBJ1-6; D is unresolved. Germline V CDR1 and CDR2: SGHTA, FQGTGA. With 5 bases removed from V and 8 bases from J, the gap between germline ends came to 10 bases. The CDR3 extends over 13 amino acids. The CDR3 loop reads CASSTGGDSPLHF. The CDR3 DNA reads TGTGCCAGCAGCACTGGCGGGGATTCACCCCTCCACTTT.

The J gene is TRBJ1-5, the V gene TRBV19, with D perhaps TRBD1 (5 bases). The CDR3 is 16 residues long. The germline CDR1 and CDR2 sequences are LNHDA and SQIVND (reference sequence). V was cut by 7 bases and J by 1 base, with 17 bases left in between. CDR3: CASTETRAPSNQPQHF. The CDR3 DNA sequence: TGTGCCAGTACCGAAACCAGGGCCCCGAGCAATCAGCCCCAGCATTTT. Based on the CDR3 plus reference TRBV19 and TRBJ1-5, the full variable domain is DGGITQSPKYLFRKEGQNVTLSCEQNLNHDAMYWYRQDPGQGLRLIYYSQIVNDFQKGDIAEGYSVSREKKESFPLTVTSAQKNPTAFYLCASTETRAPSNQPQHFGDGTRLSIL.

This clone was recorded a few times. The rearrangement links TRBV3-1 (or the pseudogene TRBV3-2) to TRBJ1-5, with TRBD1 matching 8 bases. The ends lost 1 base at V and 4 bases at J; junction bases unmatched: 3. Germline-derived CDR1 and CDR2 are LGHDT and YNNKEL (reference sequence). This CDR3 has 15 amino acids. The CDR3 loop is CASSQGDRSNQPQHF. As DNA, the CDR3 is TGTGCCAGCAGCCAAGGGGACAGGTCAAATCAGCCCCAGCATTTT.

The chain has TRBV6-5 and TRBJ2-7; 14 bases map to TRBD2. J gave up 2 bases and V 6 bases, and 0 bases lay outside the gene matches. Germline CDR1 and CDR2: MNHEY and SVGAGI. This CDR3 is 14 amino acids long. This CDR3 is CASRGLAGAYEQYF. CDR3 DNA: TGTGCCAGCAGGGGACTAGCGGGGGCCTACGAGCAGTACTTC.

This clone was counted a single time. This chain joins TRBV20-1 and TRBJ2-5, with D maybe TRBD2 (7 bases). Germline lookup yields CDR1 DFQATT and CDR2 SNEGSKA (reference sequence). The V and J ends lost 3 bases and 4 bases respectively, with 15 bases between them. CDR3 length: 14 residues. The CDR3 DNA reads TGCAGTGCTAGTTTCTGGCGGGGGCGAGAGACCCAGTACTTC. It specifies CSASFWRGRETQYF.

In DNA, the CDR3 is TGTGCCAGCATCGGGGAAGAGAAATCATACGAGCAGTACTTC. Translation: CASIGEEKSYEQYF. V usage is TRBV2 and J usage is TRBJ2-7, with a tentative D call TRBD2 (5 bases). CDR1 and CDR2 from the germline V gene are SNHLY and FYNNEI. The CDR3 consists of 14 residues. V lost 7 bases and J lost 4, with 17 bases in between.

The genes are TRBV6-5 and TRBJ2-1; TRBD1 matches 12 bases. V lost 6 bases and J lost 10; bases outside the gene matches: 7. In germline, CDR1 is MNHEY, CDR2 SVGAGI. CDR3 length: 14 residues. The CDR3 DNA sequence: TGTGCCAGCAGCCAAATCGGGACAGGGGGCGAGCAGTTCTTC. Residues: CASSQIGTGGEQFF.

A single count supports this clone. This chain connects TRBV5-1 to TRBJ2-5; 13 nucleotides align to TRBD2. Germline lookup yields CDR1 SGHRS and CDR2 YFSETQ. This CDR3 comprises 17 residues. Trimming removed 6 bases from V and 4 bases from J; junction bases left unmatched: 12. CDR3 DNA sequence: TGCGCCAGCAATTCCGGGACTAGCGGGGCGCGGGGAGAGACCCAGTACTTC. It yields the protein CASNSGTSGARGETQYF.

This clone was seen a handful of times. The V gene is TRBV28, the J gene TRBJ2-1, with 14 bases lining up with TRBD2. From germline, CDR1 is MDHEN and CDR2 SYDVKM. The CDR3 totals 15 residues. J lost 6 bases, V lost 6 bases, and 4 bases had no gene match. CDR3 DNA: TGTGCCAGCAGCCGACTAGCGGGGGGGGTCAATGAGCAGTTCTTC. This translates into CASSRLAGGVNEQFF.

This clone appeared a single time. The chain links TRBV5-6 to TRBJ2-3, with TRBD2 matching over 7 bases. The V segment lost 0 bases and the J segment 5 bases; nucleotides outside the gene matches: 18. The CDR3 is 19 amino acids. The germline V gene encodes CDR1 SGHDT and CDR2 YYEEEE. In nucleotides, the CDR3 is TGTGCCAGCAGCTTGGATCCGGCGGGGGTTCTTGGGGCATTAGATACGCAGTATTTT. It yields the protein CASSLDPAGVLGALDTQYF.

V usage is TRBV14 and J usage is TRBJ2-1; TRBD2 matches 12 bases. The CDR3 is made up of 15 amino acids. With V trimmed by 6 bases and J by 7 bases, 7 bases remained unmatched. Germline values: CDR1 SGHDN, CDR2 FVKESK. CDR3 amino acids: CASRLLAGGHNEQFF. The CDR3 bases are TGTGCCAGCAGGCTACTAGCGGGGGGCCATAATGAGCAGTTCTTC.

The chain carries TRBV7-3 and TRBJ2-2, with 7 nucleotides matching TRBD2. Per germline, CDR1 SGHTA and CDR2 FQGTGA. V shed 5 bases, J shed 4 bases, and the junction held 4 bases outside the gene matches. This CDR3 region has 14 residues. CDR3: CASSISGATGELFF. The CDR3 DNA reads as TGTGCCAGCAGCATAAGCGGGGCCACCGGGGAGCTGTTTTTT.

The rearrangement joins TRBV5-5 to TRBJ2-5; TRBD1 is a possible D gene (6 bases). Trimming shortened V by 0 bases and J by 5 bases, and 14 bases separated the two germline ends. This CDR3 spans 15 amino acids. Germline values: CDR1 SGHKS, CDR2 YYEKEE (reference sequence). CDR3 nucleotides: TGTGCCAGCAGCTTGGGGACAGCCGCTCTGGAGACCCAGTACTTC. Its protein is CASSLGTAALETQYF.

The chain carries TRBV29-1 and TRBJ2-2, with 7 bases matching TRBD1. From germline, CDR1 is SQVTM and CDR2 ANQGSEA. CDR3 length: 14 amino acids. Losses at the gene ends were 4 bases for V and 5 bases for J; bases not matched to a gene: 7. CDR3 sequence reads: CSVGTRGRTGELFF. The CDR3 nucleotides read TGCAGCGTTGGTACGAGGGGGCGTACCGGGGAGCTGTTTTTT.

The rearrangement uses TRBV4-2 and TRBJ2-3, with 11 bases fitting TRBD1. The CDR3 spans 16 residues. J lost 5 bases, V lost 4 bases, and 8 bases had no gene match. Germline loops: CDR1 LGHNA, CDR2 YNFKEQ. As DNA, the CDR3 is TGTGCCAGCAGCCGCCGACCTGGGACAGGGGGAGATACGCAGTATTTT. This translates into CASSRRPGTGGDTQYF.

This clone was picked up a small number of times. V gene TRBV19 combines with J gene TRBJ2-5; maybe TRBD1 (6 bases). The V end was cut by 6 bases, the J end by 5 bases, with 13 bases between. CDR3 length: 13 amino acids. Germline lookup yields CDR1 LNHDA and CDR2 SQIVND (reference sequence). The CDR3 region has the DNA TGTGCCAGTAGGAACAGGGTATGGGAGACCCAGTACTTC. Its translation is CASRNRVWETQYF.

The V call is TRBV25-1, the J call TRBJ1-1; unclear D gene. This CDR3 is built from 13 residues. V lost 5 bases and J 5 bases, leaving 12 bases between the germline ends. The germline V gene encodes CDR1 MGHDK and CDR2 SYGVNS. In nucleotides, the CDR3 is TGTGCCAGCAGTTCTGGGTCGGGGACTGAAGCTTTCTTT. Translation: CASSSGSGTEAFF.